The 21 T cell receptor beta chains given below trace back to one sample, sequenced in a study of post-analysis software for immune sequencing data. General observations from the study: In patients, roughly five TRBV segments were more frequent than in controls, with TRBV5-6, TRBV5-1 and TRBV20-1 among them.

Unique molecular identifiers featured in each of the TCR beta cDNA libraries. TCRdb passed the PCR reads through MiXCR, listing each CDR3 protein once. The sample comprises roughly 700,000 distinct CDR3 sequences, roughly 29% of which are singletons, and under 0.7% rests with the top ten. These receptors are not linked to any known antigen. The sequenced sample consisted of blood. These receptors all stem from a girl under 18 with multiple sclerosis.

CDR3 amino acids: CSAGTGAEQFF. The DNA of the CDR3 is TGCAGCGCCGGGACAGGGGCTGAGCAGTTCTTC. The genes are TRBV29-1 and TRBJ2-1; the match to TRBD1 covers 10 bases. The CDR3 loop spans 11 amino acids. V was clipped by 7 bases and J by 9 bases; unmatched bases: 3. The germline V gene encodes CDR1 SQVTM and CDR2 ANQGSEA.

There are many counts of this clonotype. CDR3: CASSPQGAGEQYF. Written as DNA, the CDR3 is TGTGCCAGCAGCCCACAGGGGGCGGGCGAGCAGTACTTC. The chain has TRBV7-2 and TRBJ2-7, with 9 bases identical to TRBD1. Germline V gene sequence: CDR1 SGHTA, CDR2 FQGNSA. J lost 6 bases, V lost 5 bases, and 5 bases had no gene match. The CDR3 has 13 residues. Supplemented by reference TRBV7-2 and TRBJ2-7, the full variable domain reads GAGVSQSPSNKVTEKGKDVELRCDPISGHTALYWYRQSLGQGLEFLIYFQGNSAPDKSGLPSDRFSAERTGGSVSTLTIQRTQQEDSAVYLCASSPQGAGEQYFGPGTRLTVT.

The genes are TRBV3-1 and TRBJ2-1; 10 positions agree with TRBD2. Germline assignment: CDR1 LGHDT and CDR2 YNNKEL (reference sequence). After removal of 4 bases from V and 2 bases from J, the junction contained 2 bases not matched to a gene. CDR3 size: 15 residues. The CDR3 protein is CASSPAGGTYNEQFF. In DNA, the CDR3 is TGTGCCAGCAGCCCAGCGGGGGGGACCTACAATGAGCAGTTCTTC.

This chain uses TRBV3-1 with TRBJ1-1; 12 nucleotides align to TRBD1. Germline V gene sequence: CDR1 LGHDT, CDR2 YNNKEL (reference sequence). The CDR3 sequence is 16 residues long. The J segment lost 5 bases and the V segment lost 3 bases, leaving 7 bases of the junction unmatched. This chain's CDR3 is CASSHTGQGALTEAFF. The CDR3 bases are TGTGCCAGCAGCCACACGGGACAGGGGGCTTTAACTGAAGCTTTCTTT.

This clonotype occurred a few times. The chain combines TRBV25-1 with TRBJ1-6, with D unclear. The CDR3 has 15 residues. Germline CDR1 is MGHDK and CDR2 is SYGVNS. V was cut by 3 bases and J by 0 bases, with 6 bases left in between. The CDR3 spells CASSDQSSYNSPLHF. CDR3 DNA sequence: TGTGCCAGCAGTGACCAGAGCTCCTATAATTCACCCCTCCACTTT.

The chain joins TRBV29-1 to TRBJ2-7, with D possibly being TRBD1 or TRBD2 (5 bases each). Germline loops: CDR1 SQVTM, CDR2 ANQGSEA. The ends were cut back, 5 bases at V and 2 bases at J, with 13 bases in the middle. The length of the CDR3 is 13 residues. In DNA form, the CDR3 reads TGCAGCGTTCGCGAGGGGACGACCTACGAGCAGTACTTC. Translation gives CSVREGTTYEQYF.

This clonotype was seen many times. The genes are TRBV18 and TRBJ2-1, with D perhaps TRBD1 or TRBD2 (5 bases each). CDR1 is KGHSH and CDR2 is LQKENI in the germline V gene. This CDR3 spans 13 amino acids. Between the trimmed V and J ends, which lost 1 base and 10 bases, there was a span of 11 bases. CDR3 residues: CASSPRDHVEQFF. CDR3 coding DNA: TGTGCCAGCTCACCACGGGACCACGTAGAGCAGTTCTTC. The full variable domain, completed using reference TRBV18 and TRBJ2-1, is NAGVMQNPRHLVRRRGQEARLRCSPMKGHSHVYWYRQLPEEGLKFMVYLQKENIIDESGMPKERFSAEFPKEGPSILRIQQVVRGDSAAYFCASSPRDHVEQFFGPGTRLTVL.

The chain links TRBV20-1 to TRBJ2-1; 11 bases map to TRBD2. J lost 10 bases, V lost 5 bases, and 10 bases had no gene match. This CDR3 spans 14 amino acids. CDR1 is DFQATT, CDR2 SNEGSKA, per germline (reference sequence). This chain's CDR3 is CSAGFASGRSEQFF. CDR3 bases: TGCAGTGCTGGTTTTGCTAGCGGGAGGTCCGAGCAGTTCTTC.

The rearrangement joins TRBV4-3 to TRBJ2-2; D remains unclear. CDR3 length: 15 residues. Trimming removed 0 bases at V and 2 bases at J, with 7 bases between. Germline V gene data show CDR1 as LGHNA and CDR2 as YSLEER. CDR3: CASSQEAINTGELFF. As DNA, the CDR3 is TGCGCCAGCAGCCAAGAGGCTATAAACACCGGGGAGCTGTTTTTT.

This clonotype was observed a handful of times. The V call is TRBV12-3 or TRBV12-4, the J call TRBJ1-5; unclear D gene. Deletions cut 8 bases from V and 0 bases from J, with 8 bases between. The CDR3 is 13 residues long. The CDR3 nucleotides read TGTGCCAGCCAGACCGATAGCAATCAGCCCCAGCATTTT. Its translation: CASQTDSNQPQHF.

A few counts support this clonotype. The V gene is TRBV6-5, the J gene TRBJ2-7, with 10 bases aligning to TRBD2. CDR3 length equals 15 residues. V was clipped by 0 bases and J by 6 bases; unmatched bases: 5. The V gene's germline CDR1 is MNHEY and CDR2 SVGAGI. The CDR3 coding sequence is TGTGCCAGCAGTTACTCGGCTAGCGGGAGTATCGAGCAGTACTTC. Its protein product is CASSYSASGSIEQYF.

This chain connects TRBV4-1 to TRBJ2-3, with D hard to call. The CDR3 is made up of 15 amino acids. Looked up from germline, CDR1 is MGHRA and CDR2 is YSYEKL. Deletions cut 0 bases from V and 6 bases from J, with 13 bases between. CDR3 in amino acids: CASSQDFRTYDTQYF. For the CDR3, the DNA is TGCGCCAGCAGCCAAGATTTTAGGACGTATGATACGCAGTATTTT.

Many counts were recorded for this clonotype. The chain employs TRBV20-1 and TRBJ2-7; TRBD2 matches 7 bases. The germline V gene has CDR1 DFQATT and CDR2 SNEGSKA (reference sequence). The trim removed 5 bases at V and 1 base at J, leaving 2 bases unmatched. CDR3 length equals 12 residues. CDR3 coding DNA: TGCAGTGCTCCGGGAGGATCCTACGAGCAGTACTTC. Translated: CSAPGGSYEQYF.

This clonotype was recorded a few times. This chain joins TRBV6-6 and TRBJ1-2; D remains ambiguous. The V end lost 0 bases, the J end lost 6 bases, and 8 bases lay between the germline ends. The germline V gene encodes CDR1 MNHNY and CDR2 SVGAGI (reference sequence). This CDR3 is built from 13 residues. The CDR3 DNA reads TGTGCCAGCAGTTACTCGAATAGGGATGGCTACACCTTC. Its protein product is CASSYSNRDGYTF.

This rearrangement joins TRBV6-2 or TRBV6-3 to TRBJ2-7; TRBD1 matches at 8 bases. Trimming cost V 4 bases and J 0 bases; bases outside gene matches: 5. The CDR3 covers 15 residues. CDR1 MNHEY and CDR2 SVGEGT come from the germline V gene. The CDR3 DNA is TGTGCCAGCAGTTCCCGGACAGGGTACTCCTACGAGCAGTACTTC. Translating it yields CASSSRTGYSYEQYF.

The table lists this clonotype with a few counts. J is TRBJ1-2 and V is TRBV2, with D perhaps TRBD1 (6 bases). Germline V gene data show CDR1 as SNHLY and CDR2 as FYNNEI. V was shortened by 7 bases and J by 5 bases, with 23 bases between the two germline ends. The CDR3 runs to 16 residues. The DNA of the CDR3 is TGTGCCAGCAAAGAGGACAGACAAACTCCACATTATGGCTACACCTTC. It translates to CASKEDRQTPHYGYTF.

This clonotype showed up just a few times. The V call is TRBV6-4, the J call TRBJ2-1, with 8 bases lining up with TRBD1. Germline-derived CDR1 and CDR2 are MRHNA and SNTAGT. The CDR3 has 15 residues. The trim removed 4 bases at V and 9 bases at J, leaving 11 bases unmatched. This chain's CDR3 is CASSGSTGAISEQFF. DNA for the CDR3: TGTGCCAGCAGTGGATCGACAGGGGCGATTAGTGAGCAGTTCTTC.

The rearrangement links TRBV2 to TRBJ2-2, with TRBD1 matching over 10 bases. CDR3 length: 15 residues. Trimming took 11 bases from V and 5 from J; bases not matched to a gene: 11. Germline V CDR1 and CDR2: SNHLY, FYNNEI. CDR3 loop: CAGTQGTGATGELFF. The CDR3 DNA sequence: TGTGCCGGCACCCAAGGGACAGGGGCTACCGGGGAGCTGTTTTTT.

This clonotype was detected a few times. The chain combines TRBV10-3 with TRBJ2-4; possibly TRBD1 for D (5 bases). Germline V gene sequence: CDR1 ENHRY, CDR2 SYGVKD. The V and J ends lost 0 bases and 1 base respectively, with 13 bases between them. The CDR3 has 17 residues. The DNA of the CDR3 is TGTGCCATCAGTGAGTCACAGGCGGCAGGGGCCAAAAACATTCAGTACTTC. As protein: CAISESQAAGAKNIQYF.

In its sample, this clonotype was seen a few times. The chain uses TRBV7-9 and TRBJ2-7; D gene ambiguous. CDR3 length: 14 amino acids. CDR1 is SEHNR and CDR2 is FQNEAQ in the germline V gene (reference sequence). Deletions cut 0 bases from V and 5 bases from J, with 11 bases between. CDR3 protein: CASSLASGKDEQYF. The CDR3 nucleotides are TGTGCCAGCAGCTTAGCGTCCGGAAAAGACGAGCAGTACTTC.

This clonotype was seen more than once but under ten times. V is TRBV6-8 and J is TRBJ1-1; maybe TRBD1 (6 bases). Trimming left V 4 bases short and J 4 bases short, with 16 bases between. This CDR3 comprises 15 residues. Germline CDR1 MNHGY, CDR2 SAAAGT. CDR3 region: CASSSLPGVGTEAFF. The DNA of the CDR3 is TGTGCCAGCAGTTCTTTGCCAGGGGTTGGCACTGAAGCTTTCTTT.